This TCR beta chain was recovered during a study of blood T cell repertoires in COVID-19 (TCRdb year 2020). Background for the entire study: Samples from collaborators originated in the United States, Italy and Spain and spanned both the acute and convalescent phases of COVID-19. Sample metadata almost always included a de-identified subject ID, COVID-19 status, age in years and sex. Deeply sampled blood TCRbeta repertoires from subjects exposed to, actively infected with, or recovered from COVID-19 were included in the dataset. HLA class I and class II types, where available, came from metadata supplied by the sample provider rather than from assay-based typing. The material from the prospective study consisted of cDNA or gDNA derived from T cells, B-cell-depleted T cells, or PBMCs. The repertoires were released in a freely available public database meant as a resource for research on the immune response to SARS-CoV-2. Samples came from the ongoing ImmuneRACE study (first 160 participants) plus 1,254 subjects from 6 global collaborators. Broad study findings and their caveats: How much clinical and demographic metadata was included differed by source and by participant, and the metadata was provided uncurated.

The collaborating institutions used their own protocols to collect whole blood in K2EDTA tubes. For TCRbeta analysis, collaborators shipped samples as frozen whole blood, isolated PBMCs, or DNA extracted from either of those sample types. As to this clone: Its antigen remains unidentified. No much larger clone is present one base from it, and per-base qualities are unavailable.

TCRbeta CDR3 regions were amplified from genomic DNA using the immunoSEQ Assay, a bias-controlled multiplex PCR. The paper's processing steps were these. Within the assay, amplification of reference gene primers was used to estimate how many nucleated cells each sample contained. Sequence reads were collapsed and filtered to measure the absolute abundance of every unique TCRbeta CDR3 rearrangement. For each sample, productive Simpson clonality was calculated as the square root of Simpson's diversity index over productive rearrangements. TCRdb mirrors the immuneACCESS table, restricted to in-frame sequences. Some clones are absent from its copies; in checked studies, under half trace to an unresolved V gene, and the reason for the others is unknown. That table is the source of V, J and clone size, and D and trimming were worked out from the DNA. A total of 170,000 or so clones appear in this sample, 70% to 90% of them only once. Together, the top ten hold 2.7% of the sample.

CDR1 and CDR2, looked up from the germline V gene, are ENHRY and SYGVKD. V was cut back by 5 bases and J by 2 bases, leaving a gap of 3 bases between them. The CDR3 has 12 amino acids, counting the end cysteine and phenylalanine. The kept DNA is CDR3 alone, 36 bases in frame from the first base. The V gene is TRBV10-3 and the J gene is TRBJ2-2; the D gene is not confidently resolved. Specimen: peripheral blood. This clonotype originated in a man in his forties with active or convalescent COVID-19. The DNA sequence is TGTGCCATCAGTCAAAACACCGGGGAGCTGTTTTTT. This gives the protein CAISQNTGELFF.